The 28 T cell receptor beta chains given below trace back to one sample, sequenced in a study of shared clonotypes between healthy human individuals. Produced via immunoSEQ multiplex PCR; TCRdb's table is partial and in-frame only. The table has about 1.1 million clones, roughly 77% seen once. The sample consisted of memory CD4+ T cells from PBMCs. Noted subset: CD45RA-negative fraction. These receptors all come from a young man in good health. Some clones in this sample may be carry-over from other donors' samples.

Remarks on this clone: A read error is possible here, since a much larger clone lies one base away. The sample contains more than one DNA sequence encoding this CDR3. The DNA for the CDR3 is TGCGCCAGCAGCTTGGAACCCTACGAGCAGTACTTC. Its translation is CASSLEPYEQYF. The chain employs TRBV5-1 and TRBJ2-7; D is unclear. In germline, CDR1 is SGHRS, CDR2 YFSETQ. Trimming took 0 bases from V and 2 from J, leaving 3 bases between them. The CDR3 is 12 amino acids.

The chain couples TRBV5-4 to TRBJ2-2, with 11 bases identical to TRBD2. Per germline, CDR1 SGHNT and CDR2 YYREEE (reference sequence). The CDR3 runs 14 residues. The V gene end was trimmed by 9 bases and the J gene end by 5 bases; junction bases not matched to a gene: 6. The CDR3 here is CATGLAGGTGELFF. DNA for the CDR3: TGTGCCACCGGACTAGCGGGTGGGACCGGGGAGCTGTTTTTT.

This chain links TRBV5-1 with TRBJ2-1, with TRBD2 identical over 7 bases. This CDR3 spans 16 amino acids. V shed 6 bases, J shed 5 bases, and the junction held 14 bases outside the gene matches. Germline loops: CDR1 SGHRS, CDR2 YFSETQ. The CDR3 coding sequence is TGCGCCAGCAAGGTGGGAAAACTAGCGCAAGACAATGAGCAGTTCTTC. Protein product: CASKVGKLAQDNEQFF.

This chain joins TRBV5-1 and TRBJ2-5, with 9 bases fitting TRBD2. V lost 6 bases and J lost 4; bases outside the gene matches: 10. CDR3 size: 15 residues. The germline V gene encodes CDR1 SGHRS and CDR2 YFSETQ. The CDR3 DNA sequence: TGCGCCAGCACCCCAATAGCGGGAGCGGTAGAGACCCAGTACTTC. Amino acids: CASTPIAGAVETQYF. Full variable domain (remainder filled in from reference TRBV5-1 and TRBJ2-5): KAGVTQTPRYLIKTRGQQVTLSCSPISGHRSVSWYQQTPGQGLQFLFEYFSETQRNKGNFPGRFSGRQFSNSRSEMNVSTLELGDSALYLCASTPIAGAVETQYFGPGTRLLVL.

The rearrangement uses TRBV6-1 and TRBJ1-1, with TRBD1 matching over 9 bases. Trimming took 6 bases from V and 0 from J; bases not matched to a gene: 5. The germline CDR1 and CDR2 sequences are MNHNS and SASEGT. The CDR3 totals 15 residues. The chain's CDR3 is CASRETGGLNTEAFF. CDR3 nucleotide sequence: TGTGCCAGCAGGGAGACAGGGGGTTTGAACACTGAAGCTTTCTTT.

The chain employs TRBV7-3 and TRBJ1-2; D is unclear. Trimming removed 5 bases from V and 7 bases from J, with 14 bases in between. The CDR3 is 13 residues long. Germline V gene data show CDR1 as SGHTA and CDR2 as FQGTGA. The CDR3 bases are TGTGCCAGCAGCGACTCCGGACTAGGTGGCTACACCTTC. Its translation is CASSDSGLGGYTF.

In regard to this clone: The same CDR3 arises from other DNA sequences in this sample as well. The chain recombines TRBV27 with TRBJ2-1, with 7 bases fitting TRBD2. V dropped 5 bases and J dropped 3; count of bases not matched to a gene: 1. CDR1 and CDR2 from the germline V gene are MNHEY and SMNVEV (reference sequence). The CDR3 sequence is 13 residues long. The CDR3: CASSRTSYNEQFF. The CDR3 DNA reads as TGTGCCAGCAGTCGGACTAGCTACAATGAGCAGTTCTTC.

The V gene is TRBV2, the J gene TRBJ1-2; 8 bases line up with TRBD1. The V gene's germline CDR1 is SNHLY and CDR2 FYNNEI. The ends lost 3 bases at V and 6 bases at J; junction bases unmatched: 9. The CDR3 length is 15 residues. The CDR3 is CASSDAPGGANGYTF. The CDR3 DNA is TGTGCCAGCAGTGACGCCCCAGGGGGCGCAAATGGCTACACCTTC.

In its sample, this clone was seen a few times. The V call is TRBV2, the J call TRBJ1-5, with D unclear. V shed 5 bases and J shed 3 bases, with 14 bases lying between them. CDR1 and CDR2 (germline): SNHLY, FYNNEI. The CDR3 totals 15 residues. CDR3 protein: CASSRESSYNQPQHF. The CDR3, as DNA: TGTGCCAGCAGTAGAGAGAGCTCCTACAATCAGCCCCAGCATTTT. Combining the CDR3 with reference TRBV2 and TRBJ1-5 gives the whole variable domain EPEVTQTPSHQVTQMGQEVILRCVPISNHLYFYWYRQILGQKVEFLVSFYNNEISEKSEIFDDQFSVERPDGSNFTLKIRSTKLEDSAMYFCASSRESSYNQPQHFGDGTRLSIL.

The chain employs TRBV18 and TRBJ1-1; a weak D match, TRBD1 (5 bases). There are 18 residues in the CDR3. Germline V gene data show CDR1 as KGHSH and CDR2 as LQKENI. Trimming took 3 bases from V and 3 from J, leaving 23 bases between them. CDR3 loop: CASSPSSLRASPHTEAFF. In DNA form, the CDR3 reads TGTGCCAGCTCACCTAGTTCCCTCAGGGCCTCCCCTCACACTGAAGCTTTCTTT. The variable domain in full, completed from reference TRBV18 and TRBJ1-1, reads NAGVMQNPRHLVRRRGQEARLRCSPMKGHSHVYWYRQLPEEGLKFMVYLQKENIIDESGMPKERFSAEFPKEGPSILRIQQVVRGDSAAYFCASSPSSLRASPHTEAFFGQGTRLTVV.

This clone was recorded at least ten times. The rearrangement uses TRBV5-8 and TRBJ1-2; D not resolved. V lost 4 bases and J 4 bases, leaving 14 bases between the germline ends. The length of the CDR3 is 14 residues. Germline assignment: CDR1 SGHTS and CDR2 YDEGEE. The CDR3 spells CASSPTYMGYGYTF. The CDR3 DNA sequence: TGTGCCAGCAGCCCAACATATATGGGCTATGGCTACACCTTC. The whole variable domain, filled in from reference TRBV5-8 and TRBJ1-2, reads EAGVTQSPTHLIKTRGQQATLRCSPISGHTSVYWYQQALGLGLQFLLWYDEGEERNRGNFPPRFSGRQFPNYSSELNVNALELEDSALYLCASSPTYMGYGYTFGSGTRLTVV.

A remark on this clone: This sample also contains other DNA sequences that code for the same CDR3. The V and J genes are TRBV7-3 and TRBJ2-2; unclear D gene. V was trimmed by 0 bases and J by 0 bases, leaving 5 bases between them. The length of the CDR3 is 15 residues. Germline lookup yields CDR1 SGHTA and CDR2 FQGTGA. The CDR3 here is CASSLTRANTGELFF. The CDR3 region has the DNA TGTGCCAGCAGCTTAACCCGCGCGAACACCGGGGAGCTGTTTTTT.

V and J are TRBV10-3 and TRBJ1-3; no firm D call. V dropped 10 bases and J dropped 0 bases, with 19 bases sitting between them. Germline CDR1 ENHRY, CDR2 SYGVKD. The CDR3 extends over 16 amino acids. DNA for the CDR3: TGTGCCACGCAGCCCGGCTCATTACTCTCTGGAAACACCATATATTTT. Amino acids: CATQPGSLLSGNTIYF.

This clone was observed a few times. The chain employs TRBV6-5 and TRBJ2-2, with TRBD1 as a possible D gene (6 bases). This CDR3 comprises 14 residues. Germline CDR1 and CDR2: MNHEY and SVGAGI. The V gene lost 6 bases and the J gene lost 2 bases, with 10 bases spanning the gap. CDR3 nucleotides: TGTGCCAGCAGGCCGGGACACAACACCGGGGAGCTGTTTTTT. Its protein is CASRPGHNTGELFF.

This chain joins TRBV9 and TRBJ2-3; 9 bases map to TRBD2. V trimming: 3 bases; J trimming: 8 bases; junction bases outside the gene matches: 7. Germline V gives CDR1 SGDLS, CDR2 YYNGEE. The CDR3 extends over 14 amino acids. The CDR3 sequence: CASSAAGGRGTQYF. The CDR3 region has the DNA TGTGCCAGCAGCGCCGCGGGAGGGCGGGGTACGCAGTATTTT.

This chain uses TRBV28 with TRBJ1-2; possibly TRBD1 for D (5 bases). V lost 10 bases and J lost 6, with 24 bases in between. The CDR3 runs 15 residues. Germline CDR1 and CDR2: MDHEN and SYDVKM. CDR3 DNA sequence: TGTGCCACCGAAGGGACCTACCCAATCTCTCATGGCTACACCTTC. Translated, it gives CATEGTYPISHGYTF.

The CDR3: CASSASTSGPYEQYF. CDR3 DNA sequence: TGTGCCAGCAGCGCATCCACTAGCGGACCTTACGAGCAGTACTTC. The chain combines TRBV9 with TRBJ2-7, with 8 bases fitting TRBD2. There are 15 residues in the CDR3. CDR1 SGDLS and CDR2 YYNGEE come from the germline V gene. V trimming: 3 bases; J trimming: 4 bases; junction bases outside the gene matches: 9.

J is TRBJ2-1 and V is TRBV19, with D possibly being TRBD1 (6 bases). CDR1 and CDR2 from the germline V gene are LNHDA and SQIVND (reference sequence). The CDR3 covers 16 residues. Between the trimmed V and J ends, which lost 5 bases and 2 bases, there was a span of 16 bases. The CDR3 nucleotides read TGTGCCAGTAGTGTAATAGACGGGACACCCTACAATGAGCAGTTCTTC. Translating it yields CASSVIDGTPYNEQFF.

V and J are TRBV9 and TRBJ2-1, with 12 bases fitting TRBD2. Germline trimming cut 0 bases from V and 6 bases from J; bases unmatched to any gene: 1. CDR1 is SGDLS and CDR2 is YYNGEE in the germline V gene. The CDR3 extends over 15 amino acids. The CDR3 bases are TGTGCCAGCAGCGTAGGGACTAGCGGGACCAATGAGCAGTTCTTC. The encoded protein is CASSVGTSGTNEQFF.

Written as DNA, the CDR3 is TGTGCCAGCAGCCCAGCTCAGAATAATGAGCAGTTCTTC. Amino acids: CASSPAQNNEQFF. The V gene is TRBV5-4, the J gene TRBJ2-1; D gene uncertain. In germline, CDR1 is SGHNT, CDR2 YYREEE (reference sequence). CDR3 length: 13 residues. V lost 4 bases to trimming and J lost 7 bases, with 12 bases between them.

The J gene is TRBJ2-1, the V gene TRBV7-3; a possible D gene is TRBD2 (5 bases). The CDR3 length is 14 residues. V lost 0 bases and J lost 9, with 12 bases in between. Germline CDR1 SGHTA, CDR2 FQGTGA. The DNA of the CDR3 is TGTGCCAGCAGCTTAACGAGGGAGTACGGTGAGCAGTTCTTC. Translating gives CASSLTREYGEQFF. Together with reference TRBV7-3 and TRBJ2-1, the CDR3 gives the full variable domain: GAGVSQTPSNKVTEKGKYVELRCDPISGHTALYWYRQSLGQGPEFLIYFQGTGAADDSGLPNDRFFAVRPEGSVSTLKIQRTERGDSAVYLCASSLTREYGEQFFGPGTRLTVL.

On this clone itself: Just one base apart from a much larger clone, this may be a read error. This specimen includes other DNA sequences encoding the same CDR3. The rearrangement links TRBV7-9 to TRBJ2-7; D is unclear. Germline CDR1 SEHNR, CDR2 FQNEAQ (reference sequence). The CDR3 loop spans 15 amino acids. V lost 5 bases and J lost 4, with 18 bases in between. The CDR3 region has the DNA TGTGCCAGCAGCCAACTGGCTGGGCTTTCATACGAGCAGTACTTC. Translation gives CASSQLAGLSYEQYF.

The chain couples TRBV28 to TRBJ2-7; the match to TRBD2 covers 9 bases. The CDR3 has 14 residues. V was clipped by 6 bases and J by 3 bases; unmatched bases: 6. In germline, CDR1 is MDHEN, CDR2 SYDVKM. CDR3 nucleotide sequence: TGTGCCAGCAGCCCAGCGGGGGGTATCTACGAGCAGTACTTC. It yields the protein CASSPAGGIYEQYF.

CDR3 loop: CASSLLSGGRYTF. In DNA form, the CDR3 reads TGTGCCAGCAGTTTATTATCCGGGGGCCGCTACACCTTC. The chain carries TRBV28 and TRBJ1-2; weak D call: TRBD1 (6 bases). The CDR3 is 13 amino acids. Germline CDR1 and CDR2: MDHEN and SYDVKM. V lost 1 base and J lost 9, with 12 bases in between.

This chain joins TRBV30 and TRBJ2-3, with 7 bases aligning to TRBD2. There are 14 residues in the CDR3. The germline gives CDR1 GTSNPN, CDR2 SVGIG (reference sequence). With V trimmed by 2 bases and J by 8 bases, 10 bases remained unmatched. The CDR3 reads CAWSQTSYRSTQYF. DNA of the CDR3: TGTGCCTGGAGTCAGACTAGCTATCGGTCTACGCAGTATTTT.

The chain uses TRBV7-8 and TRBJ2-5; D gene ambiguous. Deletions cut 6 bases from V and 4 bases from J, with 9 bases between. From germline, CDR1 is SGHVS and CDR2 FQNEAQ. CDR3 length: 12 residues. The CDR3 loop is CASRFSLETQYF. The CDR3 DNA follows: TGTGCCAGCAGATTTTCTCTAGAGACCCAGTACTTC. Filled out from reference TRBV7-8 and TRBJ2-5, the complete variable domain reads GAGVSQSPRYKVAKRGQDVALRCDPISGHVSLFWYQQALGQGPEFLTYFQNEAQLDKSGLPSDRFFAERPEGSVSTLKIQRTQQEDSAVYLCASRFSLETQYFGPGTRLLVL.

The J gene is TRBJ2-7, the V gene TRBV29-1, with 9 bases fitting TRBD2. Germline V CDR1 and CDR2: SQVTM, ANQGSEA. Germline trimming cut 4 bases from V and 5 bases from J; bases unmatched to any gene: 9. The CDR3 spans 14 residues. CDR3 nucleotides: TGCAGCGTTGTTGGCGTAGCGGGGGACGACGAGCAGTACTTC. Amino acids: CSVVGVAGDDEQYF.

The chain joins TRBV21-1 to TRBJ2-5; the table's D call of TRBD2 was not tested on the DNA. TRBV21-1 is marked as a pseudogene. This CDR3 is built from 17 residues. The CDR3, as DNA: TGTGCCAGCAGCCGGCGCCCAAAGGGCGGGAGTCCGGAGACCCAGTACTTC. Its protein is CASSRRPKGGSPETQYF.